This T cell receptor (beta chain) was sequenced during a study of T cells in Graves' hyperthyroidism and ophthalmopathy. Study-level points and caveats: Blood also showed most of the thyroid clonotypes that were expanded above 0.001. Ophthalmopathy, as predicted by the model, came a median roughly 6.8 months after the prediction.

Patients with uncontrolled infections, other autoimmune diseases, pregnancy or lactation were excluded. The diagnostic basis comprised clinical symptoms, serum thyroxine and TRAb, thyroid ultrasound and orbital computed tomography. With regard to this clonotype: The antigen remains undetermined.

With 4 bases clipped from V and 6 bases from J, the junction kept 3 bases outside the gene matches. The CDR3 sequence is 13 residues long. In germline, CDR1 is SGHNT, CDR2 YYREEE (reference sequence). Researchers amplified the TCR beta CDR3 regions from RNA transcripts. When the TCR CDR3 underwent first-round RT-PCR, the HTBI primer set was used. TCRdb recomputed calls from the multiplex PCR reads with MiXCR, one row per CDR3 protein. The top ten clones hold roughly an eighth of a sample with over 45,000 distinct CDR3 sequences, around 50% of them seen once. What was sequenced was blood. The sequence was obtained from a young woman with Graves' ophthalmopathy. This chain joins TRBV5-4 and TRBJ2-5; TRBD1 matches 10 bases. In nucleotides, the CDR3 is TGTGCCAGCAGCATCGACAGGGGGCAGACCCAGTACTTC. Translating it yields CASSIDRGQTQYF.